The 9 T cell receptor beta chains presented below share a single source sample, sequenced in a study of T cells in Graves' hyperthyroidism and ophthalmopathy. From RNA transcripts, TCR beta CDR3 regions were amplified. Initially, a first-round RT-PCR of the TCR CDR3 employed the HTBI primer set. TCRdb passed the multiplex PCR reads through MiXCR, listing each CDR3 protein once. The table lists some 350,000 distinct CDR3 sequences, about 15% of them singletons. The sequenced sample was blood. Every receptor here comes from a woman under 30 with Graves' hyperthyroidism that later progressed to Graves' ophthalmopathy.

This clonotype was seen ten or more times. The chain joins TRBV20-1 to TRBJ1-1; no firm D call. This CDR3 spans 14 amino acids. Germline V gives CDR1 DFQATT, CDR2 SNEGSKA (reference sequence). V was clipped by 5 bases and J by 0 bases, with 13 bases between them. The CDR3 DNA reads as TGCAGTGCTTTCGTTACCCCCATGAACACTGAAGCTTTCTTT. Translation: CSAFVTPMNTEAFF.

This clonotype appeared a few times. Here the CDR3 reads CAISESTAYNEQFF. CDR3 in DNA: TGTGCCATCAGTGAGTCGACAGCCTACAATGAGCAGTTCTTC. The J gene is TRBJ2-1, the V gene TRBV10-3, with a possible D match to TRBD1 (5 bases). The CDR3 has 14 amino acids. Germline V lookup: CDR1 ENHRY, CDR2 SYGVKD. V shed 0 bases and J shed 2 bases, with 5 bases lying between them.

This clonotype was recorded many times. The gene calls are TRBV28 and TRBJ1-2; TRBD1 aligns across 7 bases. The CDR3 is 13 amino acids. J lost 5 bases, V lost 6 bases, and 6 bases had no gene match. The germline CDR1 and CDR2 sequences are MDHEN and SYDVKM. The CDR3 reads CASRDRAGYGYTF. The CDR3 DNA is TGTGCCAGCAGAGACAGGGCGGGGTATGGCTACACCTTC.

The chain carries TRBV6-1 and TRBJ2-1; 10 positions match TRBD2. The CDR3 has 17 amino acids. CDR1 and CDR2 (germline): MNHNS, SASEGT. J was trimmed by 0 bases and V by 5 bases; bases with no gene match: 7. CDR3 DNA sequence: TGTGCCAGCAGTTTCCTAGCGGGAGTCCCCTCCTACAATGAGCAGTTCTTC. Its protein product is CASSFLAGVPSYNEQFF.

This clonotype is a singleton in its sample. The chain is built from TRBV19 and TRBJ2-3; D may be TRBD2 (6 bases). This CDR3 is 14 amino acids long. From germline, CDR1 is LNHDA and CDR2 SQIVND (reference sequence). With 3 bases removed from V and 6 bases from J, the gap between germline ends came to 13 bases. The CDR3: CASSIPGGMDTQYF. The CDR3 DNA follows: TGTGCCAGTAGTATTCCCGGGGGAATGGATACGCAGTATTTT.

Concerning this clonotype: A much more abundant neighbour one base away suggests this may be a read error. This chain links TRBV10-3 with TRBJ2-7, with 7 bases fitting TRBD2. Germline V gives CDR1 ENHRY, CDR2 SYGVKD. This CDR3 has 13 residues. The DNA of the CDR3 is TGTGTCATCAGTGACCGGGAGGACTACGAGCAGTACTTC. Translation: CVISDREDYEQYF.

This clonotype has ten or more counts. CDR3 loop: CASSDRGGDTQYF. The CDR3 DNA follows: TGTGCCAGCAGTGATCGCGGGGGCGATACGCAGTATTTT. The rearrangement uses TRBV2 and TRBJ2-3, with D perhaps matching TRBD2 (7 bases). V shed 3 bases and J shed 6 bases, with 10 bases lying between them. There are 13 residues in the CDR3. Germline V CDR1 and CDR2: SNHLY, FYNNEI.

This clonotype was picked up many times. The rearrangement uses TRBV14 and TRBJ2-5, with 14 bases identical to TRBD2. The CDR3 has 17 amino acids. From germline, CDR1 is SGHDN and CDR2 FVKESK. J gave up 5 bases and V 6 bases, and 11 bases lay outside the gene matches. The CDR3 nucleotides are TGTGCCAGCAGTCGGGGACTAGCGGGAGCCCCCCGGGAGACCCAGTACTTC. Protein: CASSRGLAGAPRETQYF. The whole variable domain, filled in from reference TRBV14 and TRBJ2-5, reads EAGVTQFPSHSVIEKGQTVTLRCDPISGHDNLYWYRRVMGKEIKFLLHFVKESKQDESGMPNNRFLAERTGGTYSTLKVQPAELEDSGVYFCASSRGLAGAPRETQYFGPGTRLLVL.

The table lists this clonotype with many counts. The chain employs TRBV7-2 and TRBJ2-2; 10 bases match TRBD2. Germline V lookup: CDR1 SGHTA, CDR2 FQGNSA. The CDR3 is made up of 18 amino acids. V trimming: 4 bases; J trimming: 7 bases; junction bases outside the gene matches: 15. The CDR3 is CASSSRRWLAGADGELFF. CDR3 coding DNA: TGTGCCAGCAGCTCGAGGAGGTGGCTAGCGGGAGCAGACGGGGAGCTGTTTTTT.